What follows are 27 T cell receptor beta chains derived from one specimen sequenced in a study of T cells in Graves' hyperthyroidism and ophthalmopathy. Authors of the study amplified TCR beta CDR3 regions from RNA transcripts. HTBI primers were the set used in a first-round RT-PCR of the TCR CDR3. TCRdb re-analysed the multiplex PCR reads in MiXCR, keeping a single row per CDR3 protein. This sample yields 650,000 to 750,000 distinct CDR3 sequences, of which about 14% are seen a single time; about 9.4% belongs to the top ten. Sequencing was done on a sample of blood. The receptors were sampled from a woman younger than 35 with Graves' hyperthyroidism.

This clonotype was detected only a few times. This sequence joins TRBV29-1 and TRBJ2-7; 11 nucleotides line up with TRBD2. V lost 6 bases to trimming and J lost 6 bases; unmatched junction nucleotides: 4. The CDR3 is made up of 12 amino acids. Germline assignment: CDR1 SQVTM and CDR2 ANQGSEA. DNA for the CDR3: TGCAGCGTACTAGCGGGAGTGACCGAGCAGTACTTC. Translating it yields CSVLAGVTEQYF.

The table lists this clonotype with many counts. The rearrangement joins TRBV28 to TRBJ1-2; D gene ambiguous. The CDR3 runs 15 residues. Germline CDR1 reads MDHEN; CDR2 reads SYDVKM. V dropped 8 bases and J dropped 3 bases, with 19 bases sitting between them. The CDR3 nucleotides read TGTGCCAGCCGGCCCGTACCTAACGGGTACTATGGCTACACCTTC. Protein: CASRPVPNGYYGYTF.

CDR3 DNA sequence: TGCGCCAGCAGCTTTGGTGCGGGAGGGTTTTACAATGAGCAGTTCTTC. Translating gives CASSFGAGGFYNEQFF. The gene calls are TRBV5-1 and TRBJ2-1; TRBD2 matches 9 bases. Germline lookup yields CDR1 SGHRS and CDR2 YFSETQ. The CDR3 has 16 residues. V lost 2 bases to trimming and J lost 4 bases; unmatched junction nucleotides: 7.

The chain couples TRBV6-4 to TRBJ1-6; 8 bases fit TRBD1. Losses at the gene ends were 2 bases for V and 7 bases for J; bases not matched to a gene: 13. The CDR3 has 18 amino acids. The V gene's germline CDR1 is MRHNA and CDR2 SNTAGT. CDR3 nucleotide sequence: TGTGCCAGCAGTGACCTCCCCATCGGACAGGGTGGAAATTCACCCCTCCACTTT. Its protein is CASSDLPIGQGGNSPLHF.

The V gene is TRBV19, the J gene TRBJ2-3; 7 positions agree with TRBD1. The CDR3 sequence is 15 residues long. The junction had 1 base not matched to a gene; V was cut back by 0 bases and J by 1 base. Germline assignment: CDR1 LNHDA and CDR2 SQIVND (reference sequence). CDR3 residues: CASSIDQGGTDTQYF. DNA for the CDR3: TGTGCCAGTAGTATAGATCAGGGGGGCACAGATACGCAGTATTTT.

This clonotype was seen ten or more times. The chain uses TRBV10-3 and TRBJ1-1, with a weak D call TRBD1 (5 bases). Germline lookup yields CDR1 ENHRY and CDR2 SYGVKD. The CDR3 consists of 14 residues. The V and J ends lost 4 bases and 2 bases respectively, with 11 bases between them. The CDR3 loop reads CAISADTRNTEAFF. DNA for the CDR3: TGTGCCATCAGTGCGGACACCCGCAACACTGAAGCTTTCTTT.

In this sample, this clonotype turned up many times. The gene calls are TRBV28 and TRBJ2-1; 7 bases align to TRBD1. With V trimmed by 5 bases and J by 4 bases, 11 bases remained unmatched. The CDR3 runs 16 residues. Germline lookup yields CDR1 MDHEN and CDR2 SYDVKM. CDR3 protein: CASSRGQATAYNEQFF. CDR3 nucleotide sequence: TGTGCCAGCAGTAGAGGACAGGCTACGGCATACAATGAGCAGTTCTTC.

The chain has TRBV7-8 and TRBJ2-3; no reliable D call. Germline V gene data show CDR1 as SGHVS and CDR2 as FQNEAQ. V was clipped by 7 bases and J by 3 bases, with 17 bases between them. This CDR3 is built from 15 residues. The DNA of the CDR3 is TGTGCCAGCAACCGGATGAGCTTAGGTACAGATACGCAGTATTTT. It is translated as CASNRMSLGTDTQYF.

The V gene is TRBV5-1, the J gene TRBJ2-5; 7 positions agree with TRBD2. The J segment lost 2 bases and the V segment lost 3 bases, leaving 7 bases of the junction unmatched. The CDR3 runs to 15 residues. Germline V lookup: CDR1 SGHRS, CDR2 YFSETQ. CDR3 region: CASSSGGGPQETQYF. DNA of the CDR3: TGCGCCAGCAGCTCTGGGGGGGGACCTCAAGAGACCCAGTACTTC.

In its sample, this clonotype was seen a few times. The CDR3 loop reads CASSPRRAAWETQYF. The CDR3 region has the DNA TGTGCCAGCTCACCTAGGCGGGCCGCATGGGAGACCCAGTACTTC. The rearrangement links TRBV18 to TRBJ2-5; perhaps TRBD2 as D (5 bases). Germline CDR1 KGHSH, CDR2 LQKENI. V lost 3 bases to trimming and J lost 5 bases, with 16 bases between them. This CDR3 region has 15 residues.

This clonotype has only a few counts. The chain employs TRBV10-3 and TRBJ2-3; the match to TRBD2 covers 7 bases. The V and J ends lost 7 bases and 2 bases, in that order; junction bases with no gene match: 6. The CDR3 sequence is 14 residues long. Germline V lookup: CDR1 ENHRY, CDR2 SYGVKD. CDR3 protein: CAIKYERDTDTQYF. The CDR3 nucleotides read TGTGCCATCAAGTACGAGCGGGACACAGATACGCAGTATTTT.

This clonotype turned up a few times. This sequence may be a read error, since a much larger clone differs from it by one base. V gene TRBV10-3 combines with J gene TRBJ1-1, with D maybe TRBD1 (6 bases). The CDR3 runs to 13 residues. Trimming cost V 6 bases and J 1 base, with 9 bases left between them. CDR1 and CDR2 (germline): ENHRY, SYGVKD. The CDR3 DNA reads TGTGCCATCAGCCAGACAGGGAACACTGAAGCTTTCTTT. Translated, it gives CAISQTGNTEAFF.

There are many counts of this clonotype. The chain has TRBV20-1 and TRBJ2-3; the D call may be TRBD1 or TRBD2 (5 bases each). Trimming cost V 0 bases and J 5 bases, with 6 bases left between them. The CDR3 sequence is 12 residues long. Germline CDR1 DFQATT, CDR2 SNEGSKA (reference sequence). The CDR3 region has the DNA TGCAGTGCTAGAGAGGGACGAGATACGCAGTATTTT. This gives the protein CSAREGRDTQYF.

This clonotype was seen only a few times. The chain couples TRBV6-1 to TRBJ2-1, with 7 bases matching TRBD2. Germline lookup yields CDR1 MNHNS and CDR2 SASEGT. This CDR3 region has 12 residues. V trimming: 6 bases; J trimming: 7 bases; junction bases outside the gene matches: 3. The CDR3 region is CASRGGANEQFF. The CDR3 coding sequence is TGTGCCAGCAGGGGAGGGGCGAATGAGCAGTTCTTC.

This clonotype was counted at least ten times. The gene calls are TRBV14 and TRBJ2-7; no clear D gene. The germline gives CDR1 SGHDN, CDR2 FVKESK. V was pared by 4 bases and J by 2 bases, with 12 bases between. This CDR3 has 14 amino acids. CDR3 loop: CASSPPGRAYEQYF. The DNA of the CDR3 is TGTGCCAGCAGCCCTCCAGGAAGGGCCTACGAGCAGTACTTC.

The CDR3 DNA sequence: TGCAGTGCTAGAGATGAAGACTGGATTTCACCCCTCCACTTT. This translates into CSARDEDWISPLHF. The chain joins TRBV20-1 to TRBJ1-6, with D unclear. Trimming removed 0 bases at V and 9 bases at J, with 12 bases between. This CDR3 has 14 amino acids. The germline CDR1 and CDR2 sequences are DFQATT and SNEGSKA (reference sequence).

This clonotype was counted a few times. The chain couples TRBV25-1 to TRBJ2-1, with 7 nucleotides matching TRBD2. Germline-derived CDR1 and CDR2 are MGHDK and SYGVNS. This CDR3 has 15 amino acids. Trimming at V came to 3 bases and at J to 0 bases, leaving 2 bases not matched to a gene. The CDR3 region is CASSEKRGSYNEQFF. In DNA, the CDR3 is TGTGCCAGCAGTGAGAAGCGGGGCTCCTACAATGAGCAGTTCTTC.

The chain couples TRBV4-3 to TRBJ1-2; D call uncertain. V was trimmed by 1 base and J by 7 bases, leaving 13 bases between them. The CDR3 extends over 14 amino acids. Germline loops: CDR1 LGHNA, CDR2 YSLEER. In nucleotides, the CDR3 is TGCGCCAGCAGCCAAGGGGTAAAGGCCTGTGGCTACACCTTC. Its translation: CASSQGVKACGYTF.

The DNA for the CDR3 is TGCGCCAGCAGTGAGGCTAGCGGGAGGCCGTTCTTC. Protein product: CASSEASGRPFF. The chain carries TRBV10-1 and TRBJ2-1; 11 positions agree with TRBD2. CDR3 length: 12 amino acids. Germline V gene lookup returns CDR1 WNHNN and CDR2 SYGVQD (reference sequence). Trimming at V came to 2 bases and at J to 15 bases, leaving 3 bases not matched to a gene.

As to this clonotype: This may stem from a read error, because a much larger clone lies one nucleotide away. The J gene is TRBJ2-7, the V gene TRBV30; unclear D gene. The CDR3 has 13 amino acids. Germline CDR1 and CDR2: GTSNPN and SVGIG (reference sequence). V shed 0 bases and J shed 6 bases, with 12 bases lying between them. DNA for the CDR3: TGTGCCTGGAGTGTACAACCCGCCCCCGAGCAGTACTTC. This gives the protein CAWSVQPAPEQYF.

The V call is TRBV30, the J call TRBJ2-7, with 16 positions matching TRBD2. Germline V gene sequence: CDR1 GTSNPN, CDR2 SVGIG (reference sequence). V shed 5 bases, J shed 0 bases, and the junction held 13 bases outside the gene matches. CDR3 length: 19 amino acids. The CDR3 sequence is CAWGPPGTSGRESSYEQYF. CDR3 DNA: TGTGCCTGGGGACCTCCCGGGACTAGCGGGAGGGAAAGCTCCTACGAGCAGTACTTC.

At least ten counts were recorded for this clonotype. V usage is TRBV7-9 and J usage is TRBJ2-1, with 10 bases fitting TRBD2. With 5 bases clipped from V and 4 bases from J, the junction kept 8 bases outside the gene matches. The CDR3 extends over 16 amino acids. Looked up from germline, CDR1 is SEHNR and CDR2 is FQNEAQ (reference sequence). The chain's CDR3 is CASSPTTSGSYNEQFF. CDR3 nucleotide sequence: TGTGCCAGCAGCCCGACGACTAGCGGGTCGTACAATGAGCAGTTCTTC.

This clonotype has at least ten counts. The J gene is TRBJ2-7, the V gene TRBV28, with D possibly matching TRBD2 (6 bases). This CDR3 is built from 16 residues. In germline, CDR1 is MDHEN, CDR2 SYDVKM. Trimming cost V 6 bases and J 2 bases, with 20 bases left between them. The CDR3 loop is CASSQGRARLAYEQYF. CDR3 nucleotides: TGTGCCAGCAGCCAAGGCAGGGCCCGACTAGCCTACGAGCAGTACTTC.

This clonotype was detected ten times or more. The genes are TRBV12-3 or TRBV12-4 and TRBJ2-3; the D call may be TRBD1 or TRBD2 (5 bases each). With 5 bases removed from V and 3 bases from J, the gap between germline ends came to 12 bases. The CDR3 is 14 residues long. CDR3 DNA sequence: TGTGCCAGCAGTCTGCGACAGCGGACAGATACGCAGTATTTT. This gives the protein CASSLRQRTDTQYF.

This clonotype was found many times. The chain couples TRBV20-1 to TRBJ2-1; the match to TRBD2 covers 14 bases. The germline V gene has CDR1 DFQATT and CDR2 SNEGSKA (reference sequence). The CDR3 loop spans 20 amino acids. V was clipped by 0 bases and J by 1 base; unmatched bases: 11. DNA for the CDR3: TGCAGTGCTAGAGATCGACCGGGACTAGCGGGAGTGGGGTCCTACAATGAGCAGTTCTTC. Protein: CSARDRPGLAGVGSYNEQFF.

This clonotype was counted many times. The gene calls are TRBV5-1 and TRBJ2-3; 7 bases agree with TRBD2. Germline trimming cut 1 base from V and 0 bases from J; bases unmatched to any gene: 2. Germline lookup yields CDR1 SGHRS and CDR2 YFSETQ. The CDR3 has 15 amino acids. DNA for the CDR3: TGCGCCAGCAGCTTGCTAGCGGCTAGCACAGATACGCAGTATTTT. This gives the protein CASSLLAASTDTQYF.

This clonotype came up a few times. The chain links TRBV24-1 to TRBJ2-1; either TRBD1 or TRBD2 may fit D (6 bases each). Germline CDR1 is KGHDR and CDR2 is SFDVKD. Trimming pared 6 bases from V and 4 bases from J, leaving 15 bases between. The CDR3 contains 15 residues. The CDR3 protein is CATSRAGQSYNEQFF. The CDR3 DNA sequence: TGTGCCACCAGTCGTGCGGGACAATCTTACAATGAGCAGTTCTTC.